This T cell receptor (beta chain) appears in the sequencing data of a study of post-analysis software for immune sequencing data. Notes on the study in general: Roughly five TRBV segments occurring more often in patients than controls included TRBV5-6, TRBV5-1 and TRBV20-1.

Built from TCR beta cDNA, the libraries had unique molecular identifiers in them. T cells numbering roughly 1 to 10 million yielded cDNA molecules that totaled roughly 500,000. TCRdb re-called the PCR reads through MiXCR, storing one row per CDR3 protein. The sample contains about half a million distinct CDR3 sequences, around 40% of which appear only once. This CDR3 is built from 18 residues. With 1 base clipped from V and 6 bases from J, the junction kept 12 bases outside the gene matches. The germline V gene has CDR1 DFQATT and CDR2 SNEGSKA (reference sequence). On this clonotype itself: No antigen is known for it.

The receptor's source is a girl under 18 with multiple sclerosis. The V gene is TRBV20-1, the J gene TRBJ2-7; 16 nucleotides line up with TRBD2. The sample consisted of blood. This CDR3 reads CSARATKRGLAGGVEQYF. CDR3 nucleotides: TGCAGTGCTAGAGCTACCAAACGGGGACTAGCGGGAGGGGTCGAGCAGTACTTC.